This record looks at one TCR beta chain sequence and its context. Trimming took 6 bases from V and 6 from J; bases not matched to a gene: 24. Per germline, CDR1 SNHLY and CDR2 FYNNEI. This CDR3 comprises 20 residues. Study donors comprised healthy, HIV-negative adults devoid of recent acute infection or vaccination. The sample originates from a study of shared clonotypes between healthy human individuals. Libraries were prepared by immunoSEQ multiplex PCR; TCRdb keeps only in-frame clonotypes and omits some of them. The table has 2 million to 3 million clones, approximately 93% seen once. Material: naive CD4+ T cells from PBMCs. As for subset: CD45RA+ positively selected. The chain combines TRBV2 with TRBJ2-2; 8 bases fit TRBD1. The receptor comes from a man between 18 and 35 years old in good health. Some clones in this sample may be carry-over from other donors' samples. CDR3 sequence reads: CASSVGLGRGREVRPGELFF. As DNA, the CDR3 is TGTGCCAGCAGCGTGGGGTTAGGCAGGGGGCGAGAAGTACGTCCCGGGGAGCTGTTTTTT.